This T cell receptor (beta chain) is drawn from a study of T-cell reconstitution after alpha-beta-depleted transplantation in children. The CDR3 is made up of 13 amino acids. The V end was cut by 1 base, the J end by 4 bases, with 9 bases between. Germline V gene sequence: CDR1 SGHRS, CDR2 YFSETQ. This clonotype was observed many times. Unique molecular identifiers were incorporated into the prepared TCRbeta library. TCRdb re-derived calls from the PCR reads in MiXCR, one entry per CDR3 protein. The sample has about 200,000 distinct CDR3 sequences, about 14% seen once. Specimen: PBMCs from the stem cell graft donor, collected from the stem cell graft. This chain links TRBV5-1 with TRBJ2-7; D is possibly TRBD1 (6 bases). The clonotype comes from a human donor who donated a stem cell graft to a child with acute lymphoblastic leukemia. The CDR3 loop is CASSLNRDYEQYF. In DNA, the CDR3 is TGCGCCAGCAGCTTGAACAGGGATTACGAGCAGTACTTC.